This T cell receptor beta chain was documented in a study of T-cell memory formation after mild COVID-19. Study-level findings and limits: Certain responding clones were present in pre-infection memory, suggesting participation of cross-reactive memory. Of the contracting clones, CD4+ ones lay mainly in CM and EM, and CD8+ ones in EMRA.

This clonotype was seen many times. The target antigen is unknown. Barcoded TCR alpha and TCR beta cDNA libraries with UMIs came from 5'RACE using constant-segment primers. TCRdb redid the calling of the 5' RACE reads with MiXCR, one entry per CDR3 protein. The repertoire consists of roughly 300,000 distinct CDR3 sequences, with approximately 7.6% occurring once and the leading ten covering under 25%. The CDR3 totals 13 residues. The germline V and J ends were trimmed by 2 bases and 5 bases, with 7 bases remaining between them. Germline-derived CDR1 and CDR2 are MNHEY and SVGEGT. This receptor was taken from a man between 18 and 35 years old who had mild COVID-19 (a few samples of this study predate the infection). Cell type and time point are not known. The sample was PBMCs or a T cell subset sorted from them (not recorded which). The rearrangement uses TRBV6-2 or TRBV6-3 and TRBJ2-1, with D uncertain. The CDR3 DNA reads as TGTGCCAGCAGTTACCGGGCCCACAATGAGCAGTTCTTC. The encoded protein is CASSYRAHNEQFF.